This T cell receptor (beta chain) came from a study of cytomegalovirus exposure and HLA in healthy donors (dated by TCRdb to between 2016 and 2019). Regarding the study in general: According to an earlier analysis of a few hundred of the donors, roughly 180 million T cells yielded roughly 110 million unique TCR beta sequences and approximately 300 Gb of sequence data. Using immunosequencing, the study profiled T cell repertoires from 500 to 800 subjects and related those repertoires to cytomegalovirus serostatus. In the later analysis, no new phenotypic data were used to find candidate immune exposures; instead, reliance was placed on TCR beta sequences and their occurrence across donors. Among the approximately 400 genotyped donors, approximately 81% belonged to the genetic ancestry cluster associated with self-reported Caucasian donors. Genome-wide SNP genotypes for about 55% of the 666 donors were used in a later genetic analysis, which treated that subset as a discovery cohort. Besides the first cohort of roughly 660 subjects, a separate validation cohort made up of roughly 120 different subjects was used. Roughly 320 gigabases of sequencing data and around 80 million unique TCR sequences made up an early release that covered about 640 HLA-typed donors. The study combined high-throughput TCR immunosequencing, statistical association of individual TCRs with disease status, and machine learning to predict cytomegalovirus infection status. About five DR-DQ haplotypes were treated as single units for association and clustering because of strong linkage in the cohort. To decide whether each TCR beta V gene segment behaved as functional or pseudogenic, an earlier analysis of approximately 620 of the donors relied on high-throughput TCR beta sequencing. Donor age, sex, ethnicity and CMV serostatus were collected together with the repertoire data. Every discovery cohort repertoire had been produced on one sequencing platform. The study aimed to test whether signatures of past pathogen exposure could be identified by cataloging public T cell receptors. Class I and class II HLA loci were covered by the typing at four-digit resolution. The number of typed donors differed by locus: about 620-640 for A, B, C, DRB1 and DQB1; approximately 520 for DQA1; fewer than 610 for DPA1; and about 450 for DPB1. Among about 370 genotyped donors of the cohort, an average of around 240,000 unique TCR beta nucleotide sequences was sequenced per donor, of which about 19% were non-productive. In a later analysis, previously published TCR beta repertoires from about 670 donors were re-analyzed and high-resolution HLA genotyping was added so that TCR occurrence patterns could be studied. General conclusions and limits of the study: Correlated functional status among segregating V segments might be attributable to linkage disequilibrium, but an unknown experimental factor could not be ruled out. A group of highly shared sequence variants was considered likely to be a technical artifact of the sequencing pipeline. When HLA alleles, especially DR and DQ, strongly co-occurred, attributing TCR associations to individual alleles was difficult. In vitro tests confirmed that a few of the cytomegalovirus-associated TCR beta chains recognize cytomegalovirus antigens. The only immune exposure information available for the cohort was CMV serostatus. A further reported finding was that TCR beta sequences accurately predicted the HLA-A and HLA-B alleles for most subjects in the first cohort. In this cohort, only TCR beta chains were sequenced, and detectable features were limited by the absence of alpha or paired-chain data. An association between a missense DCLRE1C variant and V-gene and J-gene trimming of TCR beta chains was found in a later genetic analysis and replicated in an independent cohort. Most CMV-associated TCR beta chains appeared to be HLA-restricted in a later analysis, and the HLA associations seemed to be driven largely by CMV exposure. According to a later analysis, parvovirus B19, influenza, CMV and Epstein-Barr virus appeared linked to several top co-occurrence clusters. In an earlier analysis of more than 450 of the donors, most TCR beta V segments were observed in productive rearrangements about 87% or about 30% of the time, broadly matching IMGT annotations. The presence/absence analyses assumed that sequencing depth was roughly uniform across donors, and that assumption may not be true. The authors suggested that the approach could potentially be extended to other disease states and immunological phenotypes. The study listed 150 to 200 TCR beta chains as associated with cytomegalovirus. Compared with the roughly 670-donor mean, donors in an Asian-associated ancestry cluster had fewer N-insertions in productive TCRs, according to a later genetic analysis. In a later analysis, HLA-associated TCR beta chains showed more clonal expansion and lower generation probabilities than non-associated chains that were equally common. Some IMGT-functional V segments, including TRBV6-2 and TRBV6-3, could not be told apart with the 87-base-pair reads, so those segments were excluded. In both the original and validation cohorts, the classifier was reported to diagnose cytomegalovirus status with high specificity and sensitivity. Approximately 18 rarely observed V segments, including chromosome 9 orphons, were excluded from the earlier analysis of just under 600 of the donors because counts were too low. Because HLA typing was unavailable for some donors at each locus, only the typed subset was used in association tests. Across donors, most TCR sequences were observed very rarely, whereas some public TCRs were present in many individuals. At a false discovery rate of 0.05, a later analysis linked about 16,000 TCR beta sequences to specific HLA alleles. In a later analysis, TCR association rates were found to vary across HLA loci, with the most associated TCRs seen for DRB1 alleles and the fewest for HLA-C alleles.

A note on this clone: Its antigen is unknown. One base away there is no much larger clone; base qualities are not given.

Receptor amplification or capture employed the immunoSEQ multiplex PCR assay. For the multiplex PCR, a mixture combining 60 forward primers for TCR Vbeta segments and 13 reverse primers for TCR Jbeta segments was used. A multiplex PCR assay on genomic DNA amplified the CDR3 region of rearranged TCR beta genes. The Illumina HiSeq System was used to sequence the amplified TCR beta libraries as 87-base-pair reads. Under the source paper's analysis protocol: A later analysis counted around 72 million unique TCR beta chains across the approximately 700 repertoires, and approximately 11 million of these chains were shared by at least two donors. Raw reads were error-corrected and collapsed into unique sequences with a nearest-neighbor algorithm that merged closely related sequences to remove PCR and sequencing errors. CDR3 sequences were aligned to IMGT reference sequences to assign V, D and J gene segments. For a sequence to be retained, at least a six-nucleotide match to both a V gene segment and a J gene segment was required. A rearrangement counted as productive if the CDR3 had no stop codons and remained in frame with V and J, and every other rearrangement counted as non-productive. Following IMGT convention, CDR3 was defined as the stretch from the second conserved V-encoded cysteine to the conserved J-encoded phenylalanine. In an earlier analysis of more than 550 of the donors, sequences lacking an unambiguous match to a single V gene segment were excluded. An earlier analysis of approximately 590 of the donors classified V segments as functional when productive rearrangements were above 56.7% and as segregating when the standard deviation between donors was above 5%. A statistical classification framework was built for diagnosing cytomegalovirus status from the catalog of TCR beta chain sequences. A later analysis assigned V and J genes by comparing TCR nucleotide sequences with IMGT/GENE-DB human TR gene sequences. A later analysis assigned CDR3 sequences and most-parsimonious VDJ recombination scenarios with the TCRdist pipeline. A later analysis defined each TCR beta chain by its CDR3 amino acid sequence plus V-gene family, and excluded reads lacking a unique V-gene family. To address suspected cross-contamination and a sequencing artifact, a later analysis removed approximately 600 highly shared, low-generation-probability nucleotide sequences. A later analysis calculated a clonal expansion index for each public chain from normalized within-repertoire ranks of inferred template counts. Generation probabilities in a later analysis came from a VDJ recombination model fitted to out-of-frame rearrangements, and those results were checked against IGoR. A later analysis scored TCR-TCR, TCR-HLA and TCR-CMV co-occurrence with hypergeometric tests, applying a repertoire-size bias correction to TCR pairs. A later analysis estimated false discovery rates by permuting HLA or CMV assignments 20 times. In a later analysis, co-occurring TCRs were grouped using DBSCAN, and TCRdist sequence similarity was added for clustering within HLA-allele-positive subsets. Repertoires with fewer than 30,000 or more than 120,000 public chains were left out of co-occurrence clustering, as were a handful of repertoires with anomalous nucleotide sharing. TCRdb carries this immuneACCESS record with in-frame sequences only. Its versions omit some clonotypes, under half of them owing to an unresolved V gene in the studies checked, with the rest unexplained. Clone size and V and J calls were adopted from that table, with D and trimming inferred from the DNA. Counted in this sample were a few hundred thousand clones; under 85% of them appeared once. Together, the top ten hold roughly a tenth of the sample.

CDR1 and CDR2 were assigned from the germline V gene as SGHRS and YFSETQ. The CDR3 starts with the cysteine, ends with the phenylalanine, and has 13 residues. Only the CDR3 region is kept as DNA, spanning 39 bases read in frame from base 1. V loses 2 bases, J loses 0 bases, and the germline ends lie 3 bases apart. The cohort consisted of 650 to 850 healthy bone marrow donors. At the time of sampling, every cohort member was nominally healthy, though immune exposures that went unrecorded were likely present. The donor tested CMV seropositive, placing the donor among the 289 seropositive members of the cohort. A peripheral blood sample was collected from each donor, and TCR beta sequencing was performed on peripheral blood mononuclear cells. Genomic DNA extraction from the blood cell samples was performed with the Qiagen DNeasy Blood Extraction Kit.

The source is a woman aged 50 to 60 in good health and CMV-seropositive. Sequencing used PBMCs. The rearranged chain carries TRBV5-1 and TRBJ2-1; the D gene identity is not certain. The DNA is as follows: TGCGCCAGCAGCTTTTACTCCTACAATGAGCAGTTCTTC. This gives the protein CASSFYSYNEQFF.